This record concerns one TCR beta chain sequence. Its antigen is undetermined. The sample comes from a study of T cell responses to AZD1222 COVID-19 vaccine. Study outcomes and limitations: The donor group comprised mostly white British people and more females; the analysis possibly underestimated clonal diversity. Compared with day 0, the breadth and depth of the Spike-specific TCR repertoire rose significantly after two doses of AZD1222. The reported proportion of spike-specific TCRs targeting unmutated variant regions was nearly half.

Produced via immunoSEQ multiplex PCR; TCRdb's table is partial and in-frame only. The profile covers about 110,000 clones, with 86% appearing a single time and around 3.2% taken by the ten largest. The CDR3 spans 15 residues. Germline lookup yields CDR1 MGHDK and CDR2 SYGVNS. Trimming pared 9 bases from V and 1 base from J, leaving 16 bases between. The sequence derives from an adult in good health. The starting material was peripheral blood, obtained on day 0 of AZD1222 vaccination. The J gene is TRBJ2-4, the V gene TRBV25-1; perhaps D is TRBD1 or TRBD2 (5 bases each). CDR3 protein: CASESAGAAKNIQYF. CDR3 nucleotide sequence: TGTGCCAGTGAATCGGCCGGGGCGGCCAAAAACATTCAGTACTTC.